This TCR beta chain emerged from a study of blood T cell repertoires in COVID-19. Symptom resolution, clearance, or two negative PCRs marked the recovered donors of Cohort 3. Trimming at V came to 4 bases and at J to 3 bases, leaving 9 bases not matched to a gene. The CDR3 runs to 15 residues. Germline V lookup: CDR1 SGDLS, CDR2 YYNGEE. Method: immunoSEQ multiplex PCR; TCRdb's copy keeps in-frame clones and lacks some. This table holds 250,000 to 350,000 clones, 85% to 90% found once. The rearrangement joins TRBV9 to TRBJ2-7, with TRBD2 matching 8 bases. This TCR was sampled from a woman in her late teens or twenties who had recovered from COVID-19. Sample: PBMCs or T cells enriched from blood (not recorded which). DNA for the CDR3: TGTGCCAGCAGCCCCTCGGGGGGGCGCATCTACGAGCAGTACTTC. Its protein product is CASSPSGGRIYEQYF.